The 28 T cell receptor beta chains below come from one sample, sequenced in a study of blood T cells in healthy people across ages. A sample-barcoded 5' primer and a J-beta primer mix were used in a second PCR of roughly 7 to 12 cycles. TCRdb processed the 5' RACE reads anew with MiXCR; each CDR3 protein has one entry. The sample has hundreds of thousands of distinct CDR3 sequences, approximately 25% seen once; the top ten hold roughly 9%. The same sample was also used in a study of T cells of mothers and their children.

The specimen was blood. Receptors originate from a boy younger than 18 in good health.

The chain links TRBV2 to TRBJ2-1, with D perhaps TRBD2 (6 bases). The J call may be faulty, since TRBJ2-5 better matches the DNA end. Germline loops: CDR1 SNHLY, CDR2 FYNNEI. CDR3 size: 15 residues. CDR3 in DNA: TGTGCCAGCACCTTGACCGGGGGTGGGCAAGAGACCCAGTACTTC. It encodes CASTLTGGGQETQYF.

The rearrangement joins TRBV11-2 to TRBJ2-5; maybe TRBD1 (6 bases). The assigned J gene may be wrong: the sequence end matches TRBJ2-7 better. From germline, CDR1 is SGHAT and CDR2 FQNNGV. The CDR3 has 15 residues. The CDR3 DNA is TGTGCCAGCAGGGCAAACCTGCGACAGGCCTACGAGCAGTACTTC. This sequence encodes CASRANLRQAYEQYF.

The genes are TRBV12-3 or TRBV12-4 and TRBJ2-6; perhaps TRBD1 as D (6 bases). V gave up 6 bases and J gave up 6 bases, with 21 bases separating them. This CDR3 is 17 amino acids long. The CDR3 nucleotides are TGTGCCAGCAGGCCTACAGGGTTCAAATCTACGGCCAACGTCCTGACTTTC. This translates into CASRPTGFKSTANVLTF.

The table lists this clonotype with a few counts. The chain is built from TRBV4-1 and TRBJ2-5, with D tentatively TRBD1 (7 bases). The J call could be wrong; TRBJ2-1 is a better fit for the DNA end. The length of the CDR3 is 15 residues. Germline CDR1 and CDR2: MGHRA and YSYEKL. The CDR3 is CASSPVEGAMDEQFF. As DNA, the CDR3 is TGCGCCAGCAGCCCTGTGGAGGGGGCTATGGATGAGCAGTTCTTC.

This clonotype was seen only a few times. The chain combines TRBV27 with TRBJ2-1; 11 nucleotides match TRBD2. The CDR3 sequence is 17 residues long. V lost 0 bases to trimming and J lost 6 bases; unmatched junction nucleotides: 7. Germline CDR1 is MNHEY and CDR2 is SMNVEV (reference sequence). The CDR3 region has the DNA TGTGCCAGCAGTTTATCTAGCGGGAGGGCCTGGGGCAATGAGCAGTTCTTC. This codes for CASSLSSGRAWGNEQFF.

CDR3 loop: CASSVSPGQWDYGYTF. The CDR3 region has the DNA TGTGCCAGCAGTGTTTCGCCGGGACAGTGGGACTATGGCTACACCTTC. The chain recombines TRBV6-1 with TRBJ1-2; 7 bases are a match to TRBD1. V was pared by 4 bases and J by 3 bases, with 11 bases of the junction left unmatched. CDR1 and CDR2 from the germline V gene are MNHNS and SASEGT. The CDR3 runs to 16 residues.

This chain joins TRBV28 and TRBJ2-2; 10 bases match TRBD2. There are 15 residues in the CDR3. V lost 6 bases, J lost 3 bases, and 4 bases stayed unmatched. Germline loops: CDR1 MDHEN, CDR2 SYDVKM. The CDR3 DNA follows: TGTGCCAGCAGCGTGACTAGCGGGTACACCGGGGAGCTGTTTTTT. As protein: CASSVTSGYTGELFF.

The chain has TRBV2 and TRBJ1-4; no clear D. The CDR3 has 10 amino acids. Trimming left V 7 bases short and J 8 bases short, with 5 bases between. CDR1 SNHLY and CDR2 FYNNEI come from the germline V gene. In DNA, the CDR3 is TGTGCCAGCAAAACAGAAAAACTGTTTTTT. It specifies CASKTEKLFF.

J is TRBJ2-5 and V is TRBV5-6; D is possibly TRBD2 (5 bases). CDR1 is SGHDT, CDR2 YYEEEE, per germline. Trimming stripped 5 bases from V and 0 bases from J, with 8 bases between. The CDR3 contains 13 residues. This CDR3 reads CASRTGYQETQYF. CDR3 DNA sequence: TGTGCCAGCAGGACGGGGTACCAAGAGACCCAGTACTTC.

This clonotype was seen a handful of times. The genes are TRBV29-1 and TRBJ2-5; D gene uncertain. CDR1 SQVTM and CDR2 ANQGSEA come from the germline V gene. Trimming took 3 bases from V and 2 from J, leaving 7 bases between them. This CDR3 has 12 residues. The CDR3 here is CSVDVLQETQYF. For the CDR3, the DNA is TGCAGCGTTGACGTCCTACAAGAGACCCAGTACTTC.

The V call is TRBV5-1, the J call TRBJ2-7, with D perhaps TRBD2 (5 bases). CDR1 is SGHRS and CDR2 is YFSETQ in the germline V gene. Trimming shortened V by 0 bases and J by 2 bases, and 12 bases separated the two germline ends. The CDR3 runs to 15 residues. CDR3 DNA: TGCGCCAGCAGCTTGGTATTCCGGGATGCCTACGAGCAGTACTTC. Residues: CASSLVFRDAYEQYF.

This chain joins TRBV18 and TRBJ2-1; unclear D gene. The CDR3 contains 13 residues. Trimming took off 1 base at V and 7 bases at J, with 8 bases between the two ends. CDR1 and CDR2 (germline): KGHSH, LQKENI. CDR3 bases: TGTGCCAGCTCACCACAGAGCTTGAATGAGCAGTTCTTC. Encoded protein: CASSPQSLNEQFF.

A remark on this clonotype: Relative to the germline gene, one junction end is altered; a read error may explain this. This rearrangement joins TRBV11-2 to TRBJ1-2; D may be TRBD1 (5 bases). The germline CDR1 and CDR2 sequences are SGHAT and FQNNGV. There are 11 residues in the CDR3. CDR3: CASSKGPSRAF. The CDR3 coding sequence is TGTGCCAGCAGCAAGGGACCCTCACGGGCTTTC. Full variable domain (remainder filled in from reference TRBV11-2 and TRBJ1-2): EAGVAQSPRYKIIEKRQSVAFWCNPISGHATLYWYQQILGQGPKLLIQFQNNGVVDDSQLPKDRFSAERLKGVDSTLKIQPAKLEDSAVYLCASSKGPSRAFGSGTRLTVV.

The chain recombines TRBV6-6 with TRBJ1-2, with 8 bases aligning to TRBD1. The length of the CDR3 is 15 residues. Germline V lookup: CDR1 MNHNY, CDR2 SVGAGI (reference sequence). After removal of 5 bases from V and 4 bases from J, the junction contained 9 bases not matched to a gene. The CDR3 loop reads CASSKDRGFFYGYTF. The CDR3 DNA sequence: TGTGCCAGCAGTAAAGACAGGGGATTTTTCTATGGCTACACCTTC.

The chain carries TRBV28 and TRBJ2-2, with D tentatively TRBD1 or TRBD2 (5 bases each). Germline V gives CDR1 MDHEN, CDR2 SYDVKM. The CDR3 has 16 amino acids. V dropped 6 bases and J dropped 2 bases, with 16 bases sitting between them. CDR3 coding DNA: TGTGCCAGCAGCTACCCTCGGGACGGTAACACCGGGGAGCTGTTTTTT. Its protein product is CASSYPRDGNTGELFF.

Of note for this clonotype: The junction departs from germline at one end; a sequencing error may be responsible. The chain is built from TRBV7-6 and TRBJ1-5; D is ambiguous. The CDR3 runs to 15 residues. Germline V gene data show CDR1 as SGHVS and CDR2 as FNYEAQ. The CDR3 loop is CATSLLPNSNQPQHF. The CDR3 nucleotides are TGTGCCACCAGCTTACTGCCCAATAGCAATCAACCCCAGCATTTT.

This clonotype has a handful of counts. The V gene is TRBV7-8, the J gene TRBJ2-3, with 8 bases that match TRBD2. Germline assignment: CDR1 SGHVS and CDR2 FQNEAQ. V dropped 2 bases and J dropped 5; count of bases not matched to a gene: 9. The CDR3 sequence is 16 residues long. The DNA of the CDR3 is TGTGCCAGCAGCTTATTCCGGGAGGGCCCGGGAGATACGCAGTATTTT. This codes for CASSLFREGPGDTQYF.

The V gene is TRBV7-8, the J gene TRBJ1-2; no definite D call. Germline V gene sequence: CDR1 SGHVS, CDR2 FQNEAQ. Trimming removed 0 bases from V and 6 bases from J, with 14 bases in between. This CDR3 has 15 amino acids. The CDR3 reads CASSLAILGEDGYTF. DNA of the CDR3: TGTGCCAGCAGCTTAGCCATCCTGGGCGAGGATGGCTACACCTTC.

This clonotype has only a few counts. The CDR3 reads CASSSHYASTDTQYF. The CDR3 DNA reads as TGTGCCAGCAGCTCCCACTACGCTAGCACAGATACGCAGTATTTT. This chain joins TRBV7-8 and TRBJ2-3; D gene uncertain. The CDR3 is 15 residues long. Germline loops: CDR1 SGHVS, CDR2 FQNEAQ. Trimming cost V 4 bases and J 0 bases, with 11 bases left between them. Based on the CDR3 plus reference TRBV7-8 and TRBJ2-3, the full variable domain is GAGVSQSPRYKVAKRGQDVALRCDPISGHVSLFWYQQALGQGPEFLTYFQNEAQLDKSGLPSDRFFAERPEGSVSTLKIQRTQQEDSAVYLCASSSHYASTDTQYFGPGTRLTVL.

The chain uses TRBV5-1 and TRBJ2-7, with a weak D call TRBD1 (7 bases). The CDR3 is 15 residues long. Germline V gene sequence: CDR1 SGHRS, CDR2 YFSETQ. V was pared by 0 bases and J by 1 base, with 11 bases between. In DNA, the CDR3 is TGCGCCAGCAGCTTGGCCGGGGGACAGTCCTACGAGCAGTACTTC. As protein: CASSLAGGQSYEQYF.

This clonotype was counted a few times. The rearrangement uses TRBV11-1 and TRBJ2-6; D unclear. Trimming removed 0 bases from V and 0 bases from J, with 21 bases in between. There are 21 residues in the CDR3. The germline V gene has CDR1 SGHAT and CDR2 FQDESV (reference sequence). For the CDR3, the DNA is TGTGCCAGCAGCTTAGCGTCAGTTGGAAGGTACTCAATCTCTGGGGCCAACGTCCTGACTTTC. This gives the protein CASSLASVGRYSISGANVLTF.

A few counts support this clonotype. The V and J genes are TRBV28 and TRBJ2-7; D not resolved. From germline, CDR1 is MDHEN and CDR2 SYDVKM. The CDR3 has 14 residues. V shed 4 bases and J shed 7 bases, with 17 bases lying between them. CDR3 coding DNA: TGTGCCAGCAGTTCTATCCCCTTCCATTGGGAGCAGTACTTC. Protein product: CASSSIPFHWEQYF.

The CDR3 spells CASSYTAEHMNTEAFF. The CDR3 DNA is TGTGCCAGCAGTTACACGGCGGAGCACATGAACACTGAAGCTTTCTTT. The V gene is TRBV6-5, the J gene TRBJ1-1, with D uncertain. CDR3 length: 16 residues. V was trimmed by 2 bases and J by 0 bases, leaving 13 bases between them. CDR1 is MNHEY, CDR2 SVGAGI, per germline.

The sample holds many counts of this clonotype. The chain combines TRBV7-2 with TRBJ1-2; 7 positions match TRBD1. CDR3 length equals 15 residues. Germline CDR1 and CDR2: SGHTA and FQGNSA. V lost 3 bases, J lost 8 bases, and 12 bases stayed unmatched. CDR3: CASSFTPPDRVGYTF. DNA of the CDR3: TGTGCCAGCAGCTTTACCCCTCCAGACAGGGTAGGCTACACCTTC.

The chain joins TRBV3-1 to TRBJ1-6, with TRBD1 matching over 11 bases. Germline-derived CDR1 and CDR2 are LGHDT and YNNKEL (reference sequence). The junction had 7 bases not matched to a gene; V was cut back by 3 bases and J by 6 bases. The CDR3 has 17 residues. Here the CDR3 DNA reads TGTGCCAGCAGCCAGATTCCCGGGACAGGGGGTAATTCACCCCTCCACTTT. Its protein product is CASSQIPGTGGNSPLHF. The whole variable domain, filled in from reference TRBV3-1 and TRBJ1-6, reads DTAVSQTPKYLVTQMGNDKSIKCEQNLGHDTMYWYKQDSKKFLKIMFSYNNKELIINETVPNRFSPKSPDKAHLNLHINSLELGDSAVYFCASSQIPGTGGNSPLHFGNGTRLTVT.

A word on this clonotype: A much bigger clone sits one base away, suggesting this may be a read error. The chain is built from TRBV11-2 and TRBJ2-1; D may correspond to TRBD1 or TRBD2 (7 bases each). From germline, CDR1 is SGHAT and CDR2 FQNNGV. Trimming left V 5 bases short and J 12 bases short, with 17 bases between. The CDR3 has 13 residues. In DNA form, the CDR3 reads TGTGCCAGCAGCAAAAACCAGGGGGAGGGGCAGTTCTTC. It codes for CASSKNQGEGQFF.

This sequence joins TRBV6-2 or TRBV6-3 and TRBJ2-5, with D maybe TRBD1 (8 bases). The CDR3 is made up of 13 amino acids. V was clipped by 6 bases and J by 5 bases, with 13 bases between them. Germline lookup yields CDR1 MNHEY and CDR2 SVGEGT. In DNA, the CDR3 is TGTGCCAGCAGAAACAGGGGGGGCGAGACCCAGTACTTC. Its translation is CASRNRGGETQYF.

This clonotype has ten or more counts. This rearrangement joins TRBV29-1 to TRBJ2-3; TRBD2 agrees at 7 bases. The CDR3 extends over 14 amino acids. The trim removed 2 bases at V and 2 bases at J, leaving 4 bases unmatched. Germline values: CDR1 SQVTM, CDR2 ANQGSEA. The CDR3 loop is CSVERRGNTDTQYF. The CDR3 region has the DNA TGCAGCGTTGAAAGGCGGGGGAACACAGATACGCAGTATTTT.